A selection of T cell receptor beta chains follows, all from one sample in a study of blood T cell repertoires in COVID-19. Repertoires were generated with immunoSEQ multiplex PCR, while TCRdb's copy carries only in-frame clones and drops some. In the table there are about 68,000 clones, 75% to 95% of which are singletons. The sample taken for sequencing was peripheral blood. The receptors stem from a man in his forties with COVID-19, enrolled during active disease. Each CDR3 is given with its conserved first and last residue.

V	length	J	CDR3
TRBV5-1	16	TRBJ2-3	CASSLAGQGPLDTQYF
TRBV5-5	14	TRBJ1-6	CASSLTGYDSLLHF
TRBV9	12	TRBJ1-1	CASSATGTEAFF
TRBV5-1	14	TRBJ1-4	CASSLQGEGEKLFF
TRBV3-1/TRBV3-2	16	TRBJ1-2	CASSQNTGGAIYGYTF
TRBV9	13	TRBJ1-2	CASSVGQGPGYTF
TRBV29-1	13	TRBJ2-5	CSVEVTGLETQYF
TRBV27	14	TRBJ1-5	CASSLLRDNQPQHF
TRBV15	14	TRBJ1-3	CATSRAGKWNTIYF
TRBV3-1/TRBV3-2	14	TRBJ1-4	CASSRPGTGEKLFF
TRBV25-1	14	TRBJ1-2	CASSSGGTHYGYTF